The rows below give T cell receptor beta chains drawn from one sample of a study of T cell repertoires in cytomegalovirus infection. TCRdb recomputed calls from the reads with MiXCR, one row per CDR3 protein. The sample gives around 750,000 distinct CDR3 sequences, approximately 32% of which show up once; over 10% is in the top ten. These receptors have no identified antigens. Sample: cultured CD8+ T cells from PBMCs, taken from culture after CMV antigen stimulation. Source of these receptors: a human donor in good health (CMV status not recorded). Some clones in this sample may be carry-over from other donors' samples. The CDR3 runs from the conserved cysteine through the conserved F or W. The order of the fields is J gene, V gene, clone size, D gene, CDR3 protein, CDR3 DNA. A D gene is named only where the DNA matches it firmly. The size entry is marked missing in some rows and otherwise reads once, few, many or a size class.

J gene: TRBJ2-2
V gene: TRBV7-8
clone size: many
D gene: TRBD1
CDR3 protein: CASSTRDSSTGELFF
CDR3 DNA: TGTGCCAGCAGCACCCGGGACAGCTCCACCGGGGAGCTGTTTTTT

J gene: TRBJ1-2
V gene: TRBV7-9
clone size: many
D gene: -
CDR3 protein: CASSLEDSYGYTF
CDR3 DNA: TGTGCCAGCAGCTTAGAGGACAGTTATGGCTACACCTTC

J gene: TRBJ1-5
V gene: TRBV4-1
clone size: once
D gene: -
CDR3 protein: CASSQEPTDDQPQHF
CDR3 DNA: TGCGCCAGCAGCCAAGAGCCGACGGACGATCAGCCCCAGCATTTT

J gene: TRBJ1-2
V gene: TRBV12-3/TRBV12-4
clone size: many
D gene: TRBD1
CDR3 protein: CASIPRDRDGYTF
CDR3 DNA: TGTGCCAGCATCCCAAGGGACAGGGATGGCTACACCTTC

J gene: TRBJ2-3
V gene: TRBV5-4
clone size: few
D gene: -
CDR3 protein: CAGTDREETDTQYF
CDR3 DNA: TGTGCCGGAACCGACAGGGAGGAGACAGATACGCAGTATTTT

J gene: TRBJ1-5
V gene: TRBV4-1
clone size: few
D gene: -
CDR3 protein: CASSGHLHSNQPQHF
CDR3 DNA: TGCGCCAGCAGCGGACACCTCCATAGCAATCAGCCCCAGCATTTT

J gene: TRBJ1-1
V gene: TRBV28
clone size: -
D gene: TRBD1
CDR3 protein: CASHESTGDMNTEAFF
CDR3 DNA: TGTGCCAGCCACGAAAGTACAGGGGACATGAACACTGAAGCTTTCTTT

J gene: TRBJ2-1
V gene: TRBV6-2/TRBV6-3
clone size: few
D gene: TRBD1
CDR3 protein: CASSYRGQGVYNEQFF
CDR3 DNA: TGTGCCAGCAGTTACAGGGGACAGGGGGTCTACAATGAGCAGTTCTTC

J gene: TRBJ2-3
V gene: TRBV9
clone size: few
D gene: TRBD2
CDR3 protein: CASSASSGGASTDTQYF
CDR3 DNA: TGTGCCAGCAGCGCATCTAGCGGGGGGGCTAGCACAGATACGCAGTATTTT

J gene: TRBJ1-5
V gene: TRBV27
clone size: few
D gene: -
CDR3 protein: CASSFSGLAGNQPQHF
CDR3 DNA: TGTGCCAGCAGTTTTTCAGGGTTGGCCGGCAATCAGCCCCAGCATTTT

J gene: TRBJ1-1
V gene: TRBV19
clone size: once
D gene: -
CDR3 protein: CASSIPRVSEAFF
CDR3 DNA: TGTGCCAGTAGTATCCCGCGGGTTTCTGAAGCTTTCTTT

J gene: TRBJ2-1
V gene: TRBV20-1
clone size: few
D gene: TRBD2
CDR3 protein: CSATERGGRNEQFF
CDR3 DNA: TGCAGTGCTACCGAGCGGGGGGGCCGTAATGAGCAGTTCTTC

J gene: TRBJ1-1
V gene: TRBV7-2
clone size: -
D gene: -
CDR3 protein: CASSFGGEYTEAFF
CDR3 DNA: TGTGCCAGCAGCTTTGGAGGGGAGTACACTGAAGCTTTCTTT

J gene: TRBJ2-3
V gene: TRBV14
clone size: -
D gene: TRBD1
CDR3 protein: CASSQGDSSTDTQYF
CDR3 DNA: TGTGCCAGCAGCCAAGGGGACAGTAGCACAGATACGCAGTATTTT

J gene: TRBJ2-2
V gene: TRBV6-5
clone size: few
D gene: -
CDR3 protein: CASSYSDGILGNTGELFF
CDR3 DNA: TGTGCCAGCAGTTACTCTGATGGTATTCTGGGGAACACCGGGGAGCTGTTTTTT

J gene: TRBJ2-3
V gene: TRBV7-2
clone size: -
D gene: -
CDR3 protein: CAFMETDTQYF
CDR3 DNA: TGTGCCTTTATGGAAACAGATACGCAGTATTTT

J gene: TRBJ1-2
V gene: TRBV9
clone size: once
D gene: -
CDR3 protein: CASKVGHGYTF
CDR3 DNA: TGTGCCAGCAAGGTGGGGCACGGCTACACCTTC

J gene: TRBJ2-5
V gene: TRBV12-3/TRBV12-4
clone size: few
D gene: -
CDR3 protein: CASSPPAALETQYF
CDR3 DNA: TGTGCCAGCAGTCCCCCGGCAGCGTTAGAGACCCAGTACTTC

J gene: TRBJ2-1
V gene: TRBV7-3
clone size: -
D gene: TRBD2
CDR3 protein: CASSPSGGERYNEQFF
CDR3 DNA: TGTGCTAGCAGTCCCTCCGGGGGGGAAAGGTACAATGAGCAGTTCTTC

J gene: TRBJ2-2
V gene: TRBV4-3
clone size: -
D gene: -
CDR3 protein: CASSQRVGGLYSGELFF
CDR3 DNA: TGCGCCAGCAGCCAAAGGGTGGGGGGCCTATACTCCGGGGAGCTGTTTTTT

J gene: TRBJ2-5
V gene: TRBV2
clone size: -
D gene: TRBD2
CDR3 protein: CASSNPTSGEETQYF
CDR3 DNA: TGTGCCAGCAGTAACCCCACTAGCGGGGAGGAGACCCAGTACTTC

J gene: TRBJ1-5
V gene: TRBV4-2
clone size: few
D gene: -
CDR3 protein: CASSQGDSNQPQHF
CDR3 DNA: TGTGCCAGCAGCCAAGGGGATAGCAATCAGCCCCAGCATTTT

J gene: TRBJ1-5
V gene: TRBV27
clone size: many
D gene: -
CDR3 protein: CASSPGGGSQPQHF
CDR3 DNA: TGTGCCAGCTCACCCGGAGGGGGAAGCCAGCCCCAGCATTTT

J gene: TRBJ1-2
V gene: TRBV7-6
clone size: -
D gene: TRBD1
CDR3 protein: CASRVLTGQPFPNYGYTF
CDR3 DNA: TGTGCCAGCAGAGTTTTAACGGGACAGCCATTTCCTAACTATGGCTACACCTTC

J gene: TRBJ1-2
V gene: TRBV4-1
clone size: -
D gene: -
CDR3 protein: CASSQLGATYGYTF
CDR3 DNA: TGCGCCAGCAGCCAACTGGGGGCGACCTATGGCTACACCTTC

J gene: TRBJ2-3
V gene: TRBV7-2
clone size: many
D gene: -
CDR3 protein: CASNKGGRTDTQYF
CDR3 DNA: TGTGCCAGCAACAAGGGGGGAAGGACAGATACGCAGTATTTT

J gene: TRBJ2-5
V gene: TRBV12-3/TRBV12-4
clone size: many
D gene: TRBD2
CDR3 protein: CASSFIGGAGQETQYF
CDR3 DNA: TGTGCCAGCAGTTTCATCGGGGGGGCCGGACAAGAGACCCAGTACTTC

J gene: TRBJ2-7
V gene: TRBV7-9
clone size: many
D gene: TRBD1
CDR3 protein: CASGTTRDRGSYEQYF
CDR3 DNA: TGTGCCAGCGGGACTACGCGGGACAGGGGTTCTTACGAGCAGTACTTC

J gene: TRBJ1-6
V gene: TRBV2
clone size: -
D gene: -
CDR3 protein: CASDTPGPRYSPLHF
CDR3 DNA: TGTGCCAGCGATACTCCAGGACCCCGGTATTCACCCCTCCACTTT

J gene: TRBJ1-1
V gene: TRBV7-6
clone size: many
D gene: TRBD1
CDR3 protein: CASSTRQGLAEAFF
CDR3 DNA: TGTGCCAGCAGCACCAGACAGGGTTTGGCTGAAGCTTTCTTT

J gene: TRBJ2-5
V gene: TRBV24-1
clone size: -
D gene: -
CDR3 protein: CATSATDNVYETQYF
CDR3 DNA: TGTGCCACCAGTGCGACGGACAACGTCTACGAGACCCAGTACTTC

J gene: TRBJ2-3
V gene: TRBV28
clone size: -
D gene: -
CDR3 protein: CASIGVFRTDTQYF
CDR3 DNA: TGTGCCAGCATAGGGGTTTTTCGCACAGATACGCAGTATTTT

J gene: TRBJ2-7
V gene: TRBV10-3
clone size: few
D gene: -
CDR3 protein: CAISGLVPGLDF
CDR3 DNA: TGTGCCATCAGTGGGTTAGTTCCAGGGTTGGACTTC

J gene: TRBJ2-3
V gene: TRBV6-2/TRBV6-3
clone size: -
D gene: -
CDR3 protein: CASSYPGYGGVYTADTQYF
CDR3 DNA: TGTGCCAGCAGTTACCCGGGATATGGAGGGGTTTACACCGCAGATACGCAGTATTTT

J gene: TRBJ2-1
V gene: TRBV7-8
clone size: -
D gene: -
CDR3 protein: CASSLLGNLLYNEQFF
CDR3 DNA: TGTGCCAGCAGCTTATTGGGGAACCTATTATACAATGAGCAGTTCTTC

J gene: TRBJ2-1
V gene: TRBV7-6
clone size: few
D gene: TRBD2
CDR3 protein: CASSLVWSGGHNEQFF
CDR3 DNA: TGTGCCAGCAGCTTAGTCTGGAGCGGGGGCCACAATGAGCAGTTCTTC

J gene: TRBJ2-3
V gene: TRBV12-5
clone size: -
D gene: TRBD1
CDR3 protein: CASGLTTGTGIADTQYF
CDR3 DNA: TGTGCTAGTGGTTTGACAACCGGGACAGGGATTGCAGATACGCAGTATTTT

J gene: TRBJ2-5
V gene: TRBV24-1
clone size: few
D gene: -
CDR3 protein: CATSDLQAAKQETQYF
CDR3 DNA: TGTGCCACCAGTGATTTGCAGGCAGCGAAGCAAGAGACCCAGTACTTC

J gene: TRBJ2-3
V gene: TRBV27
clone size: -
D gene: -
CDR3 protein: CASSLSRSDTQYF
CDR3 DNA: TGTGCCAGCAGTTTATCCAGGTCGGATACGCAGTATTTT

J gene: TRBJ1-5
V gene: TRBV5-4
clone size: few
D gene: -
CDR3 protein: CASSSDGGGNQPQHF
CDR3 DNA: TGTGCCAGCAGCTCCGACGGGGGTGGCAATCAGCCCCAGCATTTT

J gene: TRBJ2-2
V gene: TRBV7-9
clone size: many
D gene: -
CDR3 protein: CASSLVQEKTGELFF
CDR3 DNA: TGTGCCAGCAGCTTAGTCCAGGAGAAAACCGGGGAGCTGTTTTTT

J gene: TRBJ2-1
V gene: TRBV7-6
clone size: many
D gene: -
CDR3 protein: CASSLNRDLYNEQFF
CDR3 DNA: TGTGCCAGCAGCCTTAACAGGGACCTTTACAATGAGCAGTTCTTC

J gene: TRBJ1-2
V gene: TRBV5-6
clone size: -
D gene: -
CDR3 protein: CASSSYRWTDKPFAFGYTF
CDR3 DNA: TGTGCCAGCAGCTCCTACCGCTGGACAGACAAGCCCTTTGCCTTTGGCTACACCTTC

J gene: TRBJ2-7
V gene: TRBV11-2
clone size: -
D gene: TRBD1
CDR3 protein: CASSLRSGPGGFEQYF
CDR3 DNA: TGTGCCAGCAGCTTACGGTCGGGGCCAGGGGGCTTCGAGCAGTACTTC

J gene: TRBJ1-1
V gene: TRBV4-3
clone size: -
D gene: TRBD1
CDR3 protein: CASSQDRQGADTEAFF
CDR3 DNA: TGCGCCAGCAGCCAAGACAGACAGGGAGCGGACACTGAAGCTTTCTTT

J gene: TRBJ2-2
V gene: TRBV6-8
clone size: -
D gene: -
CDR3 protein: CASSQSAGELFF
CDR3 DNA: TGTGCCAGCAGTCAATCAGCCGGGGAGCTGTTTTTT

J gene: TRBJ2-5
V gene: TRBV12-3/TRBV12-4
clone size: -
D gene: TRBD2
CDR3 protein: CASRQRGEETQYF
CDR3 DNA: TGTGCCAGCAGGCAGCGGGGAGAAGAGACCCAGTACTTC

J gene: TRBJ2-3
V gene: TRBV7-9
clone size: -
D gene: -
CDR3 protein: CASSFPRRAGETDTQYF
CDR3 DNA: TGTGCCAGCAGCTTTCCCCGTCGGGCAGGGGAAACAGATACGCAGTATTTT

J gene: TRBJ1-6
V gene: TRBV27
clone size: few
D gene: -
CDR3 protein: CASSRGLNSPLHF
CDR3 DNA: TGTGCCAGCTCGAGGGGCTTGAATTCACCCCTCCACTTT

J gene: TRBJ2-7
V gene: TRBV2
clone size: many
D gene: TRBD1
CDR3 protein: CASSAGTGPYEQYF
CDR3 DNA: TGTGCCAGCAGCGCCGGGACAGGGCCCTACGAGCAGTACTTC